The clone carrying this T cell receptor (beta chain) has more than one count but fewer than ten. One base away lies a much larger clone, so this may be a sequencing read error. The CDR3 spans 15 residues. Germline V CDR1 and CDR2: MNHNS, SASEGT. The V and J ends lost 7 bases and 0 bases, in that order; junction bases with no gene match: 8. TCRdb passed the 5' RACE reads through MiXCR, listing each CDR3 protein once. The sample contains some 250,000 distinct CDR3 sequences, 6.5% to 8% of which appear only once. The data were taken from a study of identical twins. This same sample was also part of a study on T cells expressing NK-cell markers. That paper adds: Similarly, these clonotypes led the CD3+CD56-NKG2C+ fraction as well in a handful of donors.

This receptor was identified in a woman aged 18-29 years in good health. The rearrangement joins TRBV6-1 to TRBJ2-7, with 8 bases matching TRBD1. Sequenced: CD8+ T cells sorted from blood. CDR3 in amino acids: CASTHGTGISYEQYF. In DNA form, the CDR3 reads TGTGCCAGCACCCACGGGACAGGAATCTCCTACGAGCAGTACTTC.